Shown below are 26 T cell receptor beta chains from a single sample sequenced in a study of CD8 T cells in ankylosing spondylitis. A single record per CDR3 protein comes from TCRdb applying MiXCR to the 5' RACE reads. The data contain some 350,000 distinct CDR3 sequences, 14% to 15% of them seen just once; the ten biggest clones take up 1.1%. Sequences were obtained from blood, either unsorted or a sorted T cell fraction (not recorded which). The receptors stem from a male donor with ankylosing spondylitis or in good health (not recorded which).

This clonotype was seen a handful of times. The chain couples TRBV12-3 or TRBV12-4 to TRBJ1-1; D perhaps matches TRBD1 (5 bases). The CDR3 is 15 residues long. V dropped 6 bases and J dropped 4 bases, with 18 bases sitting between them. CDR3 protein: CASRLDRVPSTEAFF. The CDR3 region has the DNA TGTGCCAGCAGGCTCGACAGAGTACCTAGCACTGAAGCTTTCTTT.

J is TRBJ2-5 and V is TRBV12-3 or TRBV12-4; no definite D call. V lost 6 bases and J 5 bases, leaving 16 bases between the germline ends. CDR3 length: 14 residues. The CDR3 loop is CASSAPSFRETQYF. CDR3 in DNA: TGTGCCAGCAGCGCCCCTAGTTTCCGTGAGACCCAGTACTTC.

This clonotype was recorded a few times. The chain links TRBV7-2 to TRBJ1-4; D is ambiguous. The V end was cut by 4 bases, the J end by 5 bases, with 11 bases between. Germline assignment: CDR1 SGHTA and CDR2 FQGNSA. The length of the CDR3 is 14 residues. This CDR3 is CASSYRPRNEKLFF. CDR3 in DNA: TGTGCCAGCAGCTACCGCCCCCGGAATGAAAAACTGTTTTTT.

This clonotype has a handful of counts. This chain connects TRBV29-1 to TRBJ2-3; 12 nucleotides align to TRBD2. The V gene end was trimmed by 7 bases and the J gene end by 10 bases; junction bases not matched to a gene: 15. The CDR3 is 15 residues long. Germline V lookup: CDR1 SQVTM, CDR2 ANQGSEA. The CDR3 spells CSAARTSGGPTAQYF. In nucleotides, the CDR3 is TGCAGCGCTGCCCGTACTAGCGGGGGGCCTACTGCGCAGTATTTT.

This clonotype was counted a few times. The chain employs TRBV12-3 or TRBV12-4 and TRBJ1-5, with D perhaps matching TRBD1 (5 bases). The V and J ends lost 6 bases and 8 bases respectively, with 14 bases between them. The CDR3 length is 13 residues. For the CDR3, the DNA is TGTGCCAGCAGCCCTGCAGGGATCAAGCCCCAGCATTTT. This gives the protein CASSPAGIKPQHF.

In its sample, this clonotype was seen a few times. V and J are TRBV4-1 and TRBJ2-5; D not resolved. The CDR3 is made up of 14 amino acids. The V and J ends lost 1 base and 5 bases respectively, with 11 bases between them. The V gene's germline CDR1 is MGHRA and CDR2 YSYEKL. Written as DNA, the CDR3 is TGCGCCAGCAGCCAAGTGGTCTCGATGGAGACCCAGTACTTC. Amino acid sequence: CASSQVVSMETQYF.

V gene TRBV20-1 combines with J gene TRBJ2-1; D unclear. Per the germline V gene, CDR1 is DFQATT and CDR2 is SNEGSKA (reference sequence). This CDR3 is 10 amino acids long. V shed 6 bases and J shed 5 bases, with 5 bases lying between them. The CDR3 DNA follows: TGCAGTGCCCAAAACAATGAGCAGTTCTTC. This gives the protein CSAQNNEQFF.

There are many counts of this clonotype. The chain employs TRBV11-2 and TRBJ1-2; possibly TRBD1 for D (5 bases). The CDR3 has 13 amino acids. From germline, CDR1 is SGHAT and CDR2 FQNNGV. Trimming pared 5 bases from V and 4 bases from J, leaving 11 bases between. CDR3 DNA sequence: TGTGCCAGCAGCAACCCCGGGACCTATGGCTACACCTTC. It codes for CASSNPGTYGYTF.

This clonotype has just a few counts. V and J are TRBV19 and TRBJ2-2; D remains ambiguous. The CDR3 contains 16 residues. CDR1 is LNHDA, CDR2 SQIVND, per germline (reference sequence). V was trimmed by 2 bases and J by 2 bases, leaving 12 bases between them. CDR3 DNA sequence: TGTGCCAGTAGTATAAGGCTAGTGTCAAACACCGGGGAGCTGTTTTTT. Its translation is CASSIRLVSNTGELFF.

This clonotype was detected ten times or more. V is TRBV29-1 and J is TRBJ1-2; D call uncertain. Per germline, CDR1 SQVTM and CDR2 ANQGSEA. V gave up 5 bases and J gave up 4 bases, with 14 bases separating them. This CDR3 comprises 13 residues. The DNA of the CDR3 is TGCAGCGTTTATCGGCAGACCGCCTATGGCTACACCTTC. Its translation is CSVYRQTAYGYTF.

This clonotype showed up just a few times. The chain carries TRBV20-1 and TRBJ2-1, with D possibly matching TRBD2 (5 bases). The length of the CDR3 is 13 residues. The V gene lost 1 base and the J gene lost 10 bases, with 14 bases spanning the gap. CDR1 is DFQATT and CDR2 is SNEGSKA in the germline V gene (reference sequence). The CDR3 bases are TGCAGTGCTAGAGGGTACGGACTGGGGGAGCAGTTCTTC. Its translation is CSARGYGLGEQFF.

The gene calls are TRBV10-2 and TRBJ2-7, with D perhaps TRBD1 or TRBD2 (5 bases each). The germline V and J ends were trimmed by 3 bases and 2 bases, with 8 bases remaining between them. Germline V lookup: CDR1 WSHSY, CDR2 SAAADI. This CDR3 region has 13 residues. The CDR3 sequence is CASSEGTTYEQYF. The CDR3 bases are TGCGCCAGCAGTGAAGGGACCACCTACGAGCAGTACTTC.

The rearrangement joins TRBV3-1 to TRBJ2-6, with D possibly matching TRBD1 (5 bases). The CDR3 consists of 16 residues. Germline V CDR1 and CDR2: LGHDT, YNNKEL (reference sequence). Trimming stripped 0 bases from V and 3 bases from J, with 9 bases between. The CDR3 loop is CASSQEPGNGANVLTF. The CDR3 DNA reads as TGTGCCAGCAGCCAAGAACCAGGGAATGGGGCCAACGTCCTGACTTTC.

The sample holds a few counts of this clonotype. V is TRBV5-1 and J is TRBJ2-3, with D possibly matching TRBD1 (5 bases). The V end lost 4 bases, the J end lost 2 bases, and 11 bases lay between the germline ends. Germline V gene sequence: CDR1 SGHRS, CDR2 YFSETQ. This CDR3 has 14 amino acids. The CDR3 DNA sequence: TGCGCCAGCAGCCGAGACAGCCCCACAGATACGCAGTATTTT. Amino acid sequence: CASSRDSPTDTQYF.

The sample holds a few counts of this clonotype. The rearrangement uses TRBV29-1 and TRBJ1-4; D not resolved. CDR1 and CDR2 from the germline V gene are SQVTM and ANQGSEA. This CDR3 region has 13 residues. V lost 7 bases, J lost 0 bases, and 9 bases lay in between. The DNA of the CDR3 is TGCAGCGCGGCTGGCTCAACTAATGAAAAACTGTTTTTT. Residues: CSAAGSTNEKLFF.

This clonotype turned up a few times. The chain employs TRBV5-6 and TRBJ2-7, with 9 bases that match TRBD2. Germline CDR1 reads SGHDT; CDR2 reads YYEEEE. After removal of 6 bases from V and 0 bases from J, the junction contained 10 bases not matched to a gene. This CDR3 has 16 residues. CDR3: CASTHLRLADSYEQYF. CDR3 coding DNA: TGTGCCAGCACCCACCTTCGACTAGCGGACTCCTACGAGCAGTACTTC.

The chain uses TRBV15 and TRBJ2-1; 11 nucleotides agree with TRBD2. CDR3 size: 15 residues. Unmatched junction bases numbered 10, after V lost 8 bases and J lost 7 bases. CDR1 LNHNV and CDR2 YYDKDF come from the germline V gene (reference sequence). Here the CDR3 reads CATAIAGGRGNEQFF. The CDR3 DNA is TGTGCCACCGCAATAGCGGGGGGGCGGGGAAATGAGCAGTTCTTC.

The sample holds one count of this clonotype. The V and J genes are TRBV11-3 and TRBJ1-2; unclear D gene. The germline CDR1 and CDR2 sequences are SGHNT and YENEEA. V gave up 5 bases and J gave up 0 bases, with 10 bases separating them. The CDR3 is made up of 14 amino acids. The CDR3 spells CASSDDGANYGYTF. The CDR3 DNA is TGTGCCAGCAGCGATGACGGAGCTAACTATGGCTACACCTTC.

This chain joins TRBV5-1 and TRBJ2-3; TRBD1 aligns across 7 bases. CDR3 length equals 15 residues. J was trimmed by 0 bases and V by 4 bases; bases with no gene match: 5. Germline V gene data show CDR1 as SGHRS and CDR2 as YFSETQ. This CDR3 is CASSPRGPSTDTQYF. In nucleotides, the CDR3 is TGCGCCAGCAGCCCTAGGGGGCCTAGCACAGATACGCAGTATTTT. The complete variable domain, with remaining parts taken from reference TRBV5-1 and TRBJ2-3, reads KAGVTQTPRYLIKTRGQQVTLSCSPISGHRSVSWYQQTPGQGLQFLFEYFSETQRNKGNFPGRFSGRQFSNSRSEMNVSTLELGDSALYLCASSPRGPSTDTQYFGPGTRLTVL.

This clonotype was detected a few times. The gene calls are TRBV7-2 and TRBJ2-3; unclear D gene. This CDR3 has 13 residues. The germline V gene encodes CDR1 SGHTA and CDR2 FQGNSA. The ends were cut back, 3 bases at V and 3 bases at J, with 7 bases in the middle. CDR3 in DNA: TGTGCCAGCAGCTTCGTCCAGACAGATACGCAGTATTTT. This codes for CASSFVQTDTQYF.

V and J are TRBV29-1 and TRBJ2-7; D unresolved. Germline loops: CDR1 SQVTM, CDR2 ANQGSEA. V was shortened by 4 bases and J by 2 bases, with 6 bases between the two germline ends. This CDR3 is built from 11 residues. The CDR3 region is CSVGFTYEQYF. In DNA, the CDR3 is TGCAGCGTTGGGTTTACCTACGAGCAGTACTTC.

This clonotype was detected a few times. The CDR3 spells CASSSRLDPYEQYF. For the CDR3, the DNA is TGTGCCAGCAGCTCAAGACTAGATCCCTACGAGCAGTACTTC. The chain recombines TRBV7-9 with TRBJ2-7; D might be TRBD2 (6 bases). Germline CDR1 is SEHNR and CDR2 is FQNEAQ (reference sequence). V gave up 4 bases and J gave up 2 bases, with 12 bases separating them. This CDR3 is built from 14 residues.

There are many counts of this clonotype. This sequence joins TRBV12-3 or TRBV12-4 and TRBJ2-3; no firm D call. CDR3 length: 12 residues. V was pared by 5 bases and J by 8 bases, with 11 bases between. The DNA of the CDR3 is TGTGCCAGCAGTCTTCCCCCCCGTACGCAGTATTTT. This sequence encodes CASSLPPRTQYF.

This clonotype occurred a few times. The CDR3 reads CASRPGTGRTDTQYF. The CDR3 coding sequence is TGTGCCAGCAGGCCAGGGACAGGGCGGACAGATACGCAGTATTTT. V gene TRBV11-2 combines with J gene TRBJ2-3; 9 nucleotides agree with TRBD1. In germline, CDR1 is SGHAT, CDR2 FQNNGV. This CDR3 region has 15 residues. The ends lost 6 bases at V and 3 bases at J; junction bases unmatched: 7. Full variable domain (outside the CDR3, taken from reference TRBV11-2 and TRBJ2-3): EAGVAQSPRYKIIEKRQSVAFWCNPISGHATLYWYQQILGQGPKLLIQFQNNGVVDDSQLPKDRFSAERLKGVDSTLKIQPAKLEDSAVYLCASRPGTGRTDTQYFGPGTRLTVL.

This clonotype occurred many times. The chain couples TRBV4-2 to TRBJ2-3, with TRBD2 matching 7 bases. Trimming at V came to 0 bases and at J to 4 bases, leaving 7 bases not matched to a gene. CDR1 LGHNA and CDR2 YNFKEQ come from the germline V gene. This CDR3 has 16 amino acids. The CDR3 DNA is TGTGCCAGCAGCCAAGATGCCGCTAGCGGTCCAGATACGCAGTATTTT. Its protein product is CASSQDAASGPDTQYF.

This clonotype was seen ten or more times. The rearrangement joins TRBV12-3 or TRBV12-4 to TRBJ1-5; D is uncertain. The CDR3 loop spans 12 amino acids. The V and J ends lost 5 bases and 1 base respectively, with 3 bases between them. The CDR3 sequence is CASSESNQPQHF. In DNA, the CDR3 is TGTGCCAGCAGTGAAAGCAATCAGCCCCAGCATTTT.